Each of the 10 T cell receptor beta chains below was sequenced from the same sample in a study of T cell repertoires in cytomegalovirus infection. One entry per CDR3 protein, called by TCRdb with MiXCR from the reads. The repertoire holds roughly 320,000 distinct CDR3 sequences, with about 9.2% as singletons. The source material was PBMCs. Every receptor here comes from a human donor in good health (CMV status not recorded). Some clones in this sample may be carry-over from other donors' samples.

This clonotype was seen repeatedly, ten times or more. The chain uses TRBV7-7 and TRBJ2-1; TRBD1 aligns across 9 bases. From germline, CDR1 is SSHAT and CDR2 FNYEAQ (reference sequence). The CDR3 has 15 amino acids. The CDR3 loop is CASSAIGQGMDEQFF. The CDR3 coding sequence is TGTGCTAGCTCTGCTATAGGACAGGGGATGGATGAGCAGTTCTTC.

This clonotype was seen ten or more times. The chain combines TRBV6-2 or TRBV6-3 with TRBJ2-7; D perhaps matches TRBD2 (5 bases). This CDR3 comprises 15 residues. Germline V gene sequence: CDR1 MNHEY, CDR2 SVGEGT. With 0 bases removed from V and 2 bases from J, the gap between germline ends came to 11 bases. Written as DNA, the CDR3 is TGTGCCAGCAGTTACTCACCAACGGGGACCTACGAGCAGTACTTC. Protein product: CASSYSPTGTYEQYF.

In its sample, this clonotype was seen many times. V usage is TRBV29-1 and J usage is TRBJ2-3, with D unclear. Germline CDR1 is SQVTM and CDR2 is ANQGSEA. The length of the CDR3 is 12 residues. V was clipped by 0 bases and J by 1 base, with 2 bases between them. The CDR3 reads CSVEDRTDTQYF. DNA of the CDR3: TGCAGCGTTGAAGATCGCACAGATACGCAGTATTTT.

This clonotype was recorded many times. V is TRBV12-3 or TRBV12-4 and J is TRBJ2-1; TRBD1 matches at 9 bases. This CDR3 has 16 residues. V lost 4 bases and J lost 6; bases outside the gene matches: 10. The CDR3 reads CASSSYGGQGGNEQFF. The CDR3 region has the DNA TGTGCCAGCAGTTCCTATGGGGGACAGGGCGGCAATGAGCAGTTCTTC.

This chain joins TRBV20-1 and TRBJ2-5, with TRBD1 matching over 7 bases. The CDR3 sequence is 15 residues long. Germline CDR1 and CDR2: DFQATT and SNEGSKA (reference sequence). The V segment lost 0 bases and the J segment 5 bases; nucleotides outside the gene matches: 9. CDR3 in DNA: TGCAGTGCTAGAGATCCTAGGGGGCAGGGGGAGACCCAGTACTTC. It yields the protein CSARDPRGQGETQYF.

This clonotype was seen repeatedly, ten times or more. This rearrangement joins TRBV7-2 to TRBJ2-1; 8 bases are a match to TRBD1. Looked up from germline, CDR1 is SGHTA and CDR2 is FQGNSA. The trim removed 3 bases at V and 7 bases at J, leaving 11 bases unmatched. CDR3 length: 16 residues. Written as DNA, the CDR3 is TGTGCCAGCAGCTTTTCCGGGACAGGCAAAGGGAATGAGCAGTTCTTC. Amino acid sequence: CASSFSGTGKGNEQFF.

This clonotype was recorded many times. V usage is TRBV7-9 and J usage is TRBJ2-7; D is uncertain. The V gene's germline CDR1 is SEHNR and CDR2 FQNEAQ (reference sequence). The CDR3 consists of 13 residues. V gave up 7 bases and J gave up 8 bases, with 18 bases separating them. The CDR3 region has the DNA TGTGCCAGCACCCGCACCATTCAGATGCAGCAGTACTTC. It codes for CASTRTIQMQQYF.

This clonotype was seen ten or more times. The chain couples TRBV7-3 to TRBJ2-1, with 7 bases aligning to TRBD1. The germline V gene encodes CDR1 SGHTA and CDR2 FQGTGA. Trimming removed 3 bases from V and 6 bases from J; junction bases left unmatched: 2. CDR3 length: 13 residues. In DNA, the CDR3 is TGTGCCAGCAGCTTCGACAGGGCCAATGAGCAGTTCTTC. It codes for CASSFDRANEQFF.

This clonotype was found many times. The V call is TRBV7-2, the J call TRBJ1-3; weak D call: TRBD1 (6 bases). Germline V lookup: CDR1 SGHTA, CDR2 FQGNSA. V shed 7 bases and J shed 5 bases, with 15 bases lying between them. This CDR3 has 14 residues. CDR3 in DNA: TGTGCCAGCACCCGCCAACAGGGCAGAAACACCATATATTTT. It translates to CASTRQQGRNTIYF.

There are many counts of this clonotype. The rearrangement links TRBV7-2 to TRBJ1-2; D is possibly TRBD1 (5 bases). CDR3 size: 14 residues. The ends were cut back, 5 bases at V and 7 bases at J, with 17 bases in the middle. From germline, CDR1 is SGHTA and CDR2 FQGNSA. CDR3 bases: TGTGCCAGCAGCCCGGGACCCGGAGGACGTGGCTACACCTTC. Its protein product is CASSPGPGGRGYTF.